Described below is a single T cell receptor beta chain sequence and its context. Its cognate antigen is unknown. TCRdb keeps only in-frame clones here, not all; method: immunoSEQ multiplex PCR. The repertoire holds under 2,500,000 clones, with approximately 94% as singletons. The entry originates in a study of shared clonotypes between healthy human individuals. General observations from the study: For naive CD4 cells, around 5% of clonotypes were shared across a few donors. The study found lower generation probabilities in non-shared clonotypes than in those shared by all four donors. A small donor pool kept down the genetic and exposure-history diversity that was represented.

A split of CD4+ cells into CD45RA+ naive and CD45RA-negative memory subsets was performed. V dropped 0 bases and J dropped 2 bases, with 11 bases sitting between them. The CDR3 is 15 amino acids. Germline CDR1 KGHSY, CDR2 FQNENV. This TCR derives from a man younger than 35 in good health. Sample: naive CD4+ T cells sorted from blood. The subset is: CD45RA+ positively selected. This rearrangement joins TRBV16 to TRBJ2-7; perhaps TRBD1 as D (5 bases). The CDR3 bases are TGTGCCAGCAGCCAATCTGAGACAGACACCTACGAGCAGTACTTC. Its translation: CASSQSETDTYEQYF.